This TCR beta chain stems from a study of blood T cell repertoires in COVID-19. Study summary: Samples representing acute and convalescent COVID-19 were sourced from the United States, Italy and Spain. In each case, the material was cDNA or gDNA derived from T cells, B-cell-depleted T cells, or PBMCs.

As handled by the study authors: Nucleated cell number was recorded as an estimate derived from reference gene primer amplification. The assay was immunoSEQ multiplex PCR, and TCRdb's table has in-frame clones only and misses some. V and J calls and clone size are those listed in that table; D and trimming were worked out from the DNA. The data contain fewer than 40,000 clones, 79% of them seen just once; the ten biggest clones take up approximately 20%. This CDR3 comprises 12 residues. Trimming removed 5 bases at V and 6 bases at J, with 8 bases between. Germline assignment: CDR1 MDHEN and CDR2 SYDVKM.

Sequencing was performed on peripheral blood. This receptor was identified in a man between 65 and 85 years old with acute or convalescent COVID-19. The chain uses TRBV28 and TRBJ1-5; D gene ambiguous. Here the CDR3 reads CASSHPSQPQHF. The CDR3 DNA is TGTGCCAGCAGTCACCCCAGTCAGCCCCAGCATTTT.